Below are 19 T cell receptor beta chains sequenced from a single sample in a study of cytomegalovirus exposure and HLA in healthy donors. 60 Vbeta and 13 Jbeta primers were used in PCR. The method was immunoSEQ multiplex PCR; TCRdb's version includes in-frame clones alone and lacks a portion of them. There are roughly 190,000 clones in the sample; roughly four fifths occur only once, and 2% to 2.5% lies in the top ten. Sequenced: PBMCs. These receptors were obtained from a woman under 40 in good health and CMV-seropositive.

This clone was seen a few times. This chain links TRBV7-6 with TRBJ2-5; D may be TRBD2 (6 bases). The germline gives CDR1 SGHVS, CDR2 FNYEAQ. The CDR3 is 14 amino acids. V shed 5 bases and J shed 1 base, with 11 bases lying between them. The CDR3 sequence: CASSMGLLQETQYF. For the CDR3, the DNA is TGTGCCAGCAGCATGGGACTTCTCCAAGAGACCCAGTACTTC.

The chain employs TRBV27 and TRBJ2-6; 8 nucleotides line up with TRBD1. CDR3 size: 19 residues. V lost 4 bases and J lost 1; bases outside the gene matches: 12. Germline CDR1 reads MNHEY; CDR2 reads SMNVEV (reference sequence). The CDR3 protein is CASSSRPGQVLSGANVLTF. CDR3 bases: TGTGCCAGCAGTTCCCGTCCGGGACAGGTCTTGTCTGGGGCCAACGTCCTGACTTTC.

This chain joins TRBV5-8 and TRBJ2-5; 12 bases line up with TRBD1. V was clipped by 9 bases and J by 4 bases; unmatched bases: 10. Germline V gene data show CDR1 as SGHTS and CDR2 as YDEGEE. This CDR3 is built from 15 residues. CDR3 bases: TGTGCCACTAACTCTGGGGACAGGGGGCGAGAGACCCAGTACTTC. Protein sequence: CATNSGDRGRETQYF.

The genes are TRBV27 and TRBJ1-1, with D maybe TRBD1 (5 bases). Trimming left V 2 bases short and J 3 bases short, with 10 bases between. CDR1 and CDR2 from the germline V gene are MNHEY and SMNVEV (reference sequence). The CDR3 length is 14 residues. The DNA for the CDR3 is TGTGCCAGCAGTTTAATAGGGGTGCACACTGAAGCTTTCTTT. Translating it yields CASSLIGVHTEAFF.

This rearrangement joins TRBV7-9 to TRBJ1-2; D not certain. Trimming stripped 2 bases from V and 3 bases from J, with 10 bases between. This CDR3 spans 14 amino acids. CDR1 is SEHNR and CDR2 is FQNEAQ in the germline V gene (reference sequence). CDR3 protein: CASSLSAMDYGYTF. The CDR3 DNA follows: TGTGCCAGCAGCTTATCCGCGATGGACTATGGCTACACCTTC.

Only a few counts were recorded for this clone. The CDR3 is CASSLDTGVGYTF. CDR3 bases: TGTGCCAGCAGCTTAGATACAGGGGTTGGCTACACCTTC. This sequence joins TRBV7-9 and TRBJ1-2, with 7 bases aligning to TRBD1. The CDR3 is made up of 13 amino acids. Germline V gives CDR1 SEHNR, CDR2 FQNEAQ (reference sequence). V was pared by 1 base and J by 7 bases, with 3 bases of the junction left unmatched.

The CDR3 DNA sequence: TGTGCCAGCAGCCCACGGACTAGCGGGAGAAGAGACGAGCAGTACTTC. This translates into CASSPRTSGRRDEQYF. This sequence joins TRBV5-6 and TRBJ2-7, with TRBD2 matching 13 bases. Losses at the gene ends were 4 bases for V and 5 bases for J; bases not matched to a gene: 9. CDR1 SGHDT and CDR2 YYEEEE come from the germline V gene. This CDR3 contains 16 residues.

The chain couples TRBV7-2 to TRBJ1-2; TRBD1 might be the D (5 bases). Per the germline V gene, CDR1 is SGHTA and CDR2 is FQGNSA. Trimming took 5 bases from V and 4 from J, leaving 26 bases between them. CDR3 length: 18 amino acids. The CDR3 protein is CASSTRPGLTTTLYGYTF. CDR3 in DNA: TGTGCCAGCAGCACACGTCCGGGACTTACAACCACCCTCTATGGCTACACCTTC.

This clone came up a few times. The chain recombines TRBV18 with TRBJ2-7; D is ambiguous. Trimming shortened V by 3 bases and J by 1 base, and 10 bases separated the two germline ends. Looked up from germline, CDR1 is KGHSH and CDR2 is LQKENI. This CDR3 has 14 residues. The CDR3 DNA reads as TGTGCCAGCTCACCCACTTATCAATCCTACGAGCAGTACTTC. Translation: CASSPTYQSYEQYF.

This chain links TRBV5-4 with TRBJ2-5, with 7 bases matching TRBD2. The CDR3 loop spans 15 amino acids. Germline assignment: CDR1 SGHNT and CDR2 YYREEE (reference sequence). Trimming removed 3 bases from V and 3 bases from J; junction bases left unmatched: 8. CDR3 coding DNA: TGTGCCAGCAGCTCCCACTTTCGGGAGGAAGAGACCCAGTACTTC. Its protein is CASSSHFREEETQYF.

The V gene is TRBV4-1, the J gene TRBJ2-1; 8 bases fit TRBD2. The germline gives CDR1 MGHRA, CDR2 YSYEKL. V lost 4 bases to trimming and J lost 9 bases; unmatched junction nucleotides: 8. CDR3 length: 14 amino acids. The CDR3 protein is CASSLSGAEGEQFF. The DNA for the CDR3 is TGCGCCAGCAGCCTTAGCGGGGCGGAGGGTGAGCAGTTCTTC.

This clone was detected only once. The V call is TRBV4-3, the J call TRBJ2-5; TRBD2 matches 8 bases. In germline, CDR1 is LGHNA, CDR2 YSLEER. This CDR3 region has 15 residues. Trimming at V came to 3 bases and at J to 5 bases, leaving 8 bases not matched to a gene. CDR3 in amino acids: CASSQDAGGGETQYF. The CDR3 bases are TGCGCCAGCAGCCAGGACGCGGGGGGCGGCGAGACCCAGTACTTC.

The chain is built from TRBV27 and TRBJ1-4; D is uncertain. Per germline, CDR1 MNHEY and CDR2 SMNVEV (reference sequence). Trimming removed 4 bases at V and 5 bases at J, with 23 bases between. The CDR3 length is 18 residues. CDR3 loop: CASSSFVRGGGLNEKLFF. CDR3 in DNA: TGTGCCAGCAGTTCCTTCGTACGAGGAGGAGGTCTGAATGAAAAACTGTTTTTT.

This clone was counted once. The chain links TRBV5-1 to TRBJ2-5, with 9 bases that match TRBD1. CDR1 SGHRS and CDR2 YFSETQ come from the germline V gene. The J segment lost 5 bases and the V segment lost 4 bases, leaving 6 bases of the junction unmatched. CDR3 length: 14 residues. CDR3 sequence reads: CASSRPGQGETQYF. DNA for the CDR3: TGCGCCAGCAGCCGACCGGGACAGGGTGAGACCCAGTACTTC.

The CDR3 here is CASSFGGRETQYF. The CDR3 DNA reads as TGTGCCAGCAGTTTCGGGGGGAGAGAGACCCAGTACTTC. This chain connects TRBV28 to TRBJ2-5, with 7 bases fitting TRBD2. CDR3 length equals 13 residues. CDR1 MDHEN and CDR2 SYDVKM come from the germline V gene. Trimming cost V 3 bases and J 4 bases; bases outside gene matches: 2.

The chain is built from TRBV27 and TRBJ1-1, with D unclear. V lost 0 bases, J lost 2 bases, and 10 bases lay in between. Looked up from germline, CDR1 is MNHEY and CDR2 is SMNVEV (reference sequence). The CDR3 contains 15 residues. The chain's CDR3 is CASSLSRHLNTEAFF. The CDR3 DNA is TGTGCCAGCAGTTTATCCAGACACCTAAACACTGAAGCTTTCTTT.

The chain is built from TRBV5-1 and TRBJ2-2; 13 bases agree with TRBD2. The trim removed 1 base at V and 2 bases at J, leaving 2 bases unmatched. The CDR3 is 17 amino acids. Per the germline V gene, CDR1 is SGHRS and CDR2 is YFSETQ. CDR3 bases: TGCGCCAGCAGCTTGCGACTAGCGGGGGGAAACACCGGGGAGCTGTTTTTT. This encodes CASSLRLAGGNTGELFF.

This chain uses TRBV6-5 with TRBJ1-4, with 8 bases matching TRBD1. The CDR3 is made up of 15 amino acids. Germline V gives CDR1 MNHEY, CDR2 SVGAGI. V trimming: 4 bases; J trimming: 10 bases; junction bases outside the gene matches: 11. CDR3 loop: CASSSHRGTRLKLFF. CDR3 coding DNA: TGTGCCAGCAGTTCACACAGGGGGACGAGGCTAAAACTGTTTTTT.

V and J are TRBV6-1 and TRBJ2-6; D is uncertain. Germline V gene sequence: CDR1 MNHNS, CDR2 SASEGT. The CDR3 totals 15 residues. Trimming took off 4 bases at V and 2 bases at J, with 9 bases between the two ends. CDR3 in amino acids: CASSASGAGANVLTF. The CDR3 DNA sequence: TGTGCCAGCAGTGCCTCGGGTGCTGGGGCCAACGTCCTGACTTTC.